Below, 18 T cell receptor beta chains from the same sample are listed, as sequenced in a study of blood T cells in healthy people across ages. Combining a sample-barcoded 5' primer with a J-beta primer mix, a second PCR ran for 7 to 11 cycles. TCRdb recomputed calls from the 5' RACE reads with MiXCR, one row per CDR3 protein. This sample carries some 560,000 distinct CDR3 sequences, 25% to 35% of them seen once, and the ten largest clones take 3.6%. These data are also associated with another study on T cells of mothers and their children.

Sequencing was done on a sample of blood. The receptor source for this set is a boy aged 2-9 years in good health.

This clonotype occurred a few times. The rearrangement joins TRBV20-1 to TRBJ1-3; unclear D gene. CDR1 is DFQATT, CDR2 SNEGSKA, per germline (reference sequence). This CDR3 comprises 15 residues. Between the trimmed V and J ends, which lost 0 bases and 5 bases, there was a span of 14 bases. The CDR3 DNA follows: TGCAGTGCTAGAGATTTGACTCTCCCAAGAAACACCATATATTTT. Translating it yields CSARDLTLPRNTIYF.

The chain has TRBV4-3 and TRBJ2-2, with D possibly matching TRBD2 (5 bases). This CDR3 contains 15 residues. Germline V gene lookup returns CDR1 LGHNA and CDR2 YSLEER. The ends were cut back, 0 bases at V and 1 base at J, with 6 bases in the middle. CDR3 sequence reads: CASSQEAGNTGELFF. The DNA of the CDR3 is TGCGCCAGCAGCCAAGAGGCGGGGAACACCGGGGAGCTGTTTTTT.

This clonotype was seen only a few times. V and J are TRBV7-9 and TRBJ2-5, with 10 bases identical to TRBD2. TRBJ2-7 matches the DNA end more closely, so the J call is doubtful. The germline gives CDR1 SEHNR, CDR2 FQNEAQ (reference sequence). This CDR3 contains 15 residues. CDR3 bases: TGTGCCAGCAGCCCCCACCCTAGCGGGAGTAACGAGCAGTACTTC. Its protein is CASSPHPSGSNEQYF.

The chain carries TRBV2 and TRBJ2-2; no clear D gene. CDR3 size: 15 residues. Germline values: CDR1 SNHLY, CDR2 FYNNEI. The V end lost 3 bases, the J end lost 1 base, and 9 bases lay between the germline ends. CDR3 residues: CASSDKNRNTGELFF. CDR3 DNA: TGTGCCAGCAGTGACAAGAACAGGAACACCGGGGAGCTGTTTTTT.

The chain has TRBV7-9 and TRBJ2-5; TRBD2 matches 11 bases. V trimming: 6 bases; J trimming: 0 bases; junction bases outside the gene matches: 6. CDR1 is SEHNR and CDR2 is FQNEAQ in the germline V gene (reference sequence). This CDR3 spans 16 amino acids. The CDR3 spells CASSHSSGRHQETQYF. In DNA, the CDR3 is TGTGCCAGCAGTCACTCTAGCGGGAGGCACCAAGAGACCCAGTACTTC.

Ten or more counts support this clonotype. The chain carries TRBV11-2 and TRBJ2-5, with 10 bases lining up with TRBD2. Looked up from germline, CDR1 is SGHAT and CDR2 is FQNNGV. The ends lost 5 bases at V and 3 bases at J; junction bases unmatched: 9. The CDR3 sequence is 16 residues long. The CDR3 sequence: CASSRNGLAGEETQYF. Here the CDR3 DNA reads TGTGCCAGCAGCAGAAATGGCCTAGCGGGGGAAGAGACCCAGTACTTC.

This clonotype turned up a few times. V usage is TRBV5-1 and J usage is TRBJ1-4; a weak D match, TRBD1 (5 bases). V was trimmed by 3 bases and J by 7 bases, leaving 13 bases between them. CDR3 length: 14 residues. Germline V gene data show CDR1 as SGHRS and CDR2 as YFSETQ. The CDR3 spells CASSSQGGGEKLFF. DNA for the CDR3: TGCGCCAGCAGCTCGCAGGGAGGTGGTGAAAAACTGTTTTTT.

This clonotype was seen a few times. This sequence joins TRBV24-1 and TRBJ2-5; the D gene is possibly TRBD2 (6 bases). The V gene lost 4 bases and the J gene lost 0 bases, with 11 bases spanning the gap. There are 15 residues in the CDR3. Germline loops: CDR1 KGHDR, CDR2 SFDVKD. The DNA of the CDR3 is TGTGCCACCAGTGACCATCGGGACTACCAAGAGACCCAGTACTTC. Amino acid sequence: CATSDHRDYQETQYF.

This rearrangement joins TRBV30 to TRBJ2-4; 9 bases map to TRBD2. The CDR3 loop spans 17 amino acids. The germline V gene encodes CDR1 GTSNPN and CDR2 SVGIG (reference sequence). J gave up 6 bases and V 0 bases, and 12 bases lay outside the gene matches. The CDR3 DNA reads as TGTGCCTGGAGTGTATGGAGGACTAGCGCGGAGGGAAACATTCAGTACTTC. This sequence encodes CAWSVWRTSAEGNIQYF.

This clonotype was found many times. The chain employs TRBV3-1 and TRBJ2-6, with TRBD2 as a possible D gene (6 bases). The CDR3 has 15 amino acids. The V end lost 4 bases, the J end lost 8 bases, and 15 bases lay between the germline ends. The germline V gene has CDR1 LGHDT and CDR2 YNNKEL (reference sequence). The CDR3 DNA reads TGTGCCAGCAGCCCACCATTTCGGGGGACCAACGTCCTGACTTTC. Translating it yields CASSPPFRGTNVLTF. Combining the CDR3 with reference TRBV3-1 and TRBJ2-6 gives the whole variable domain DTAVSQTPKYLVTQMGNDKSIKCEQNLGHDTMYWYKQDSKKFLKIMFSYNNKELIINETVPNRFSPKSPDKAHLNLHINSLELGDSAVYFCASSPPFRGTNVLTFGAGSRLTVL.

This clonotype was seen a few times. The CDR3 DNA sequence: TGTGCCAGCAGCTTAGCATCCTGGAATGAGCAGTTCTTC. It encodes CASSLASWNEQFF. This sequence joins TRBV7-7 and TRBJ2-1, with D uncertain. Per the germline V gene, CDR1 is SSHAT and CDR2 is FNYEAQ (reference sequence). Trimming shortened V by 0 bases and J by 7 bases, and 7 bases separated the two germline ends. CDR3 length: 13 amino acids.

This rearrangement joins TRBV7-9 to TRBJ2-7; D uncertain. CDR1 and CDR2 from the germline V gene are SEHNR and FQNEAQ (reference sequence). The CDR3 is 16 residues long. The V gene lost 5 bases and the J gene lost 2 bases, with 19 bases spanning the gap. CDR3 DNA sequence: TGTGCCAGCAGCCCCTTCGGATGGACGGATCCCTACGAGCAGTACTTC. The encoded protein is CASSPFGWTDPYEQYF. The entire variable domain, with the rest obtained from reference TRBV7-9 and TRBJ2-7, is as follows: DTGVSQNPRHKITKRGQNVTFRCDPISEHNRLYWYRQTLGQGPEFLTYFQNEAQLEKSRLLSDRFSAERPKGSFSTLEIQRTEQGDSAMYLCASSPFGWTDPYEQYFGPGTRLTVT.

This clonotype was seen a few times. The J gene is TRBJ2-5, the V gene TRBV5-1; the match to TRBD1 covers 9 bases. This CDR3 is 13 amino acids long. Germline CDR1 reads SGHRS; CDR2 reads YFSETQ. Unmatched junction bases numbered 2, after V lost 4 bases and J lost 4 bases. CDR3 residues: CASSQQGAETQYF. As DNA, the CDR3 is TGCGCCAGCAGCCAACAGGGGGCAGAGACCCAGTACTTC.

The rearrangement uses TRBV20-1 and TRBJ1-1; 7 positions match TRBD1. Germline CDR1 and CDR2: DFQATT and SNEGSKA (reference sequence). This CDR3 is built from 12 residues. The V and J ends lost 6 bases and 0 bases, in that order; junction bases with no gene match: 1. The CDR3 nucleotides read TGCAGTGCGGGGACAGTGAACACTGAAGCTTTCTTT. Amino acids: CSAGTVNTEAFF.

This clonotype was seen more than once but under ten times. The chain carries TRBV9 and TRBJ2-5, with a possible D match to TRBD2 (6 bases). V was shortened by 3 bases and J by 2 bases, with 14 bases between the two germline ends. The CDR3 spans 15 residues. Germline V gives CDR1 SGDLS, CDR2 YYNGEE. The CDR3 DNA reads as TGTGCCAGCAGCGCCGGACTAATGGGGCAAGAGACCCAGTACTTC. It is translated as CASSAGLMGQETQYF.

The V and J genes are TRBV7-2 and TRBJ2-3, with D possibly matching TRBD1 (7 bases). The CDR3 runs 17 residues. The V end was cut by 4 bases, the J end by 6 bases, with 23 bases between. Germline CDR1 and CDR2: SGHTA and FQGNSA. The chain's CDR3 is CASSSLVGQGGSDTQYF. Here the CDR3 DNA reads TGTGCCAGCAGCTCCCTAGTGGGGCAGGGGGGCTCCGATACGCAGTATTTT.

This clonotype was seen repeatedly, ten times or more. The rearrangement uses TRBV10-1 and TRBJ2-3, with TRBD2 as a possible D gene (7 bases). V was trimmed by 2 bases and J by 1 base, leaving 10 bases between them. This CDR3 is built from 15 residues. CDR1 is WNHNN and CDR2 is SYGVQD in the germline V gene (reference sequence). The chain's CDR3 is CASSEAGAGTDTQYF. The CDR3 region has the DNA TGCGCCAGCAGTGAGGCGGGGGCCGGCACAGATACGCAGTATTTT.

This clonotype appeared many times. Here the CDR3 DNA reads TGTGCCACCAGTGAATTGGGACTAGCGGGAGGGGGCTCCTACAATGAGCAGTTCTTC. Translating it yields CATSELGLAGGGSYNEQFF. The chain links TRBV24-1 to TRBJ2-1, with TRBD2 matching over 16 bases. CDR3 length: 19 residues. Germline trimming cut 4 bases from V and 0 bases from J; bases unmatched to any gene: 5. The germline V gene encodes CDR1 KGHDR and CDR2 SFDVKD.